This TCR beta chain was identified during a study of shared clonotypes between healthy human individuals. CDR1 and CDR2 (germline): MGHDK, SYGVNS. V trimming: 2 bases; J trimming: 7 bases; junction bases outside the gene matches: 5. CDR3 size: 15 residues. Remarks on this clone: The antigen is undetermined.

Study-level results: Naive subsets, compared against memory subsets, generally had larger estimated richness values.

Profiling relied on immunoSEQ multiplex PCR, and the TCRdb table lists in-frame clones only, not all of them. The sample has about 680,000 clones; 72% are singletons. The sequence was obtained from a woman in her 30s in good health. The sample comprised memory CD4+ T cells sorted from blood. This sample's subset: CD45RA-negative fraction. The V call is TRBV25-1, the J call TRBJ2-1; 10 bases map to TRBD2. The CDR3 loop reads CASSERLAGANEQFF. As DNA, the CDR3 is TGTGCCAGCAGTGAACGGCTAGCGGGAGCGAATGAGCAGTTCTTC. Complete variable domain (other parts from reference TRBV25-1 and TRBJ2-1): EADIYQTPRYLVIGTGKKITLECSQTMGHDKMYWYQQDPGMELHLIHYSYGVNSTEKGDLSSESTVSRIRTEHFPLTLESARPSHTSQYLCASSERLAGANEQFFGPGTRLTVL.